These 19 T cell receptor beta chains were sequenced from one sample in a study of control samples from healthy donors and cancer patients. The table came from immunoSEQ multiplex PCR; TCRdb's copy has only in-frame clones and leaves some out. This table has under 130,000 clones, roughly four fifths appearing once. Material: blood. These receptors were obtained from a woman between 50 and 59 years old in good health.

Remarks on this clone: The CDR3 does not end in the conserved phenylalanine or tryptophan, so this is likely a read error. The limits of the CDR3 on the DNA are not certain, so only TCRdb's listed CDR3 is given. The chain employs TRBV21-1 and TRBJ1-4. TRBV21-1 is a pseudogene segment. The CDR3 is made up of 14 amino acids, end residues included. This chain's CDR3 is CASSKSNYTDRKPG.

The chain combines TRBV6-6 with TRBJ1-5; the D is unclear. The CDR3 length is 16 residues. Trimming pared 4 bases from V and 2 bases from J, leaving 15 bases between. Germline CDR1 and CDR2: MNHNY and SVGAGI (reference sequence). CDR3 sequence: CASSSPEGIGNQPQHF. Here the CDR3 DNA reads TGTGCCAGCAGTTCTCCTGAGGGAATCGGCAATCAGCCCCAGCATTTT.

In the case of this clone: This specimen includes other DNA sequences encoding the same CDR3. V is TRBV7-3 and J is TRBJ2-1, with D hard to call. The V gene's germline CDR1 is SGHTA and CDR2 FQGTGA. The CDR3 has 16 residues. Trimming removed 5 bases from V and 0 bases from J, with 14 bases in between. The CDR3 spells CASSPPSASSYNEQFF. In nucleotides, the CDR3 is TGTGCCAGCAGCCCCCCGAGCGCAAGCTCCTACAATGAGCAGTTCTTC.

V is TRBV7-2 and J is TRBJ1-2, with no clear D. Germline V CDR1 and CDR2: SGHTA, FQGNSA. The CDR3 has 12 residues. Deletions cut 5 bases from V and 4 bases from J, with 8 bases between. The CDR3 here is CASSPDGYGYTF. The CDR3 DNA follows: TGTGCCAGCAGCCCCGACGGCTATGGCTACACCTTC.

V gene TRBV4-3 combines with J gene TRBJ2-7; D may correspond to TRBD1 or TRBD2 (5 bases each). The CDR3 has 18 amino acids. Trimming stripped 0 bases from V and 0 bases from J, with 18 bases between. Germline CDR1 and CDR2: LGHNA and YSLEER. The CDR3 loop is CASSQETTGTFVSYEQYF. Written as DNA, the CDR3 is TGCGCCAGCAGCCAAGAAACCACCGGGACCTTTGTCTCCTACGAGCAGTACTTC.

The rearrangement uses TRBV14 and TRBJ1-6; D is unclear. Germline V lookup: CDR1 SGHDN, CDR2 FVKESK. This CDR3 region has 15 residues. The germline V and J ends were trimmed by 0 bases and 10 bases, with 13 bases remaining between them. This chain's CDR3 is CASSQDPMLKSPLHF. The CDR3 DNA is TGTGCCAGCAGCCAAGATCCAATGTTAAAATCACCCCTCCACTTT.

V gene TRBV14 combines with J gene TRBJ1-5; D unresolved. CDR1 is SGHDN, CDR2 FVKESK, per germline. The CDR3 totals 12 residues. V was cut by 4 bases and J by 3 bases, with 4 bases left in between. The CDR3 coding sequence is TGTGCCAGCAGCCTCCTCAATCAGCCCCAGCATTTT. It encodes CASSLLNQPQHF.

CDR3 residues: CASNTGGLLDTQYF. In DNA form, the CDR3 reads TGCGCCAGCAATACGGGGGGGCTTCTAGATACGCAGTATTTT. V gene TRBV10-2 combines with J gene TRBJ2-3; the match to TRBD2 covers 8 bases. The V and J ends lost 7 bases and 5 bases, in that order; junction bases with no gene match: 8. CDR1 and CDR2 from the germline V gene are WSHSY and SAAADI. This CDR3 has 14 amino acids.

On this clone itself: This sample also contains other DNA sequences that code for the same CDR3. The chain links TRBV7-2 to TRBJ1-5; tentative D call: TRBD1 (6 bases). Trimming took 0 bases from V and 5 from J, leaving 11 bases between them. Germline CDR1 SGHTA, CDR2 FQGNSA. The CDR3 is 15 residues long. The CDR3 region is CASSLALGADQPQHF. The CDR3 DNA reads as TGTGCCAGCAGCTTAGCGTTGGGGGCGGATCAGCCCCAGCATTTT.

The chain couples TRBV4-3 to TRBJ2-1; 7 nucleotides align to TRBD1. This CDR3 is 13 amino acids long. The junction had 2 bases not matched to a gene; V was cut back by 3 bases and J by 6 bases. Germline V gene lookup returns CDR1 LGHNA and CDR2 YSLEER. CDR3 protein: CASSQTGSNEQFF. For the CDR3, the DNA is TGCGCCAGCAGCCAGACAGGGAGCAATGAGCAGTTCTTC.

The rearrangement uses TRBV9 and TRBJ2-6; 12 bases match TRBD1. The length of the CDR3 is 19 residues. The V segment lost 0 bases and the J segment 1 base; nucleotides outside the gene matches: 5. Germline V gene sequence: CDR1 SGDLS, CDR2 YYNGEE. The CDR3 nucleotides read TGTGCCAGCAGCGTAGTCGGGACAGGGGGCTTGTCTGGGGCCAACGTCCTGACTTTC. It encodes CASSVVGTGGLSGANVLTF.

The chain combines TRBV27 with TRBJ2-7; 9 nucleotides match TRBD1. The CDR3 loop spans 15 amino acids. Germline loops: CDR1 MNHEY, CDR2 SMNVEV (reference sequence). V was pared by 4 bases and J by 0 bases, with 4 bases of the junction left unmatched. The CDR3 sequence: CASSYGTGSSYEQYF. CDR3 nucleotides: TGTGCCAGCAGTTACGGGACAGGGAGCTCCTACGAGCAGTACTTC.

The rearrangement uses TRBV7-9 and TRBJ2-2, with 11 bases fitting TRBD2. V lost 2 bases to trimming and J lost 9 bases; unmatched junction nucleotides: 2. CDR1 is SEHNR, CDR2 FQNEAQ, per germline (reference sequence). The CDR3 is 14 amino acids. This CDR3 reads CASSLSTSGRELFF. The CDR3 DNA is TGTGCCAGCAGCTTATCGACTAGCGGGAGGGAGCTGTTTTTT. The complete variable domain, with remaining parts taken from reference TRBV7-9 and TRBJ2-2, reads DTGVSQNPRHKITKRGQNVTFRCDPISEHNRLYWYRQTLGQGPEFLTYFQNEAQLEKSRLLSDRFSAERPKGSFSTLEIQRTEQGDSAMYLCASSLSTSGRELFFGEGSRLTVL.

This clone was seen a few times. The chain uses TRBV29-1 and TRBJ1-1; no clear D gene. V was pared by 7 bases and J by 1 base, with 16 bases between. CDR3 length: 14 amino acids. Germline values: CDR1 SQVTM, CDR2 ANQGSEA. CDR3 sequence (DNA): TGCAGCGGTGACCTTCCGGGCCCGAACACTGAAGCTTTCTTT. Protein sequence: CSGDLPGPNTEAFF.

This chain links TRBV7-3 with TRBJ2-1, with TRBD2 as a possible D gene (6 bases). The CDR3 contains 15 residues. CDR1 SGHTA and CDR2 FQGTGA come from the germline V gene. V was clipped by 2 bases and J by 6 bases, with 14 bases between them. CDR3 DNA: TGTGCCAGCAGCTTACCATCGGGAGAGGGCAATGAGCAGTTCTTC. It yields the protein CASSLPSGEGNEQFF.

V usage is TRBV11-2 and J usage is TRBJ1-4; D ambiguous. The CDR3 has 16 amino acids. Trimming took 0 bases from V and 8 from J, leaving 16 bases between them. Per the germline V gene, CDR1 is SGHAT and CDR2 is FQNNGV. The CDR3 DNA follows: TGTGCCAGCAGCTTAGAGGCAGGAGCAATCCTCGAAAAACTGTTTTTT. It is translated as CASSLEAGAILEKLFF.

The chain recombines TRBV7-2 with TRBJ2-3; D is uncertain. Germline V CDR1 and CDR2: SGHTA, FQGNSA. The CDR3 has 12 residues. Deletions cut 1 base from V and 14 bases from J, with 13 bases between. The CDR3 sequence is CASSLGNPYRYF. The CDR3 nucleotides read TGTGCCAGCAGCTTAGGGAACCCGTACCGGTATTTT. The full variable domain, with the rest looked up from reference TRBV7-2 and TRBJ2-3, is GAGVSQSPSNKVTEKGKDVELRCDPISGHTALYWYRQSLGQGLEFLIYFQGNSAPDKSGLPSDRFSAERTGGSVSTLTIQRTQQEDSAVYLCASSLGNPYRYFGPGTRLTVL.

The CDR3 sequence is CASSIDRACLYEQYF. The CDR3 DNA reads as TGTGCCAGCAGCATTGACAGGGCCTGCTTATACGAGCAGTACTTC. The chain joins TRBV11-3 to TRBJ2-7, with 7 bases aligning to TRBD1. Looked up from germline, CDR1 is SGHNT and CDR2 is YENEEA. The CDR3 length is 15 residues. V shed 5 bases and J 4 bases; nucleotides not matched to a gene: 11.

This sequence joins TRBV11-2 and TRBJ2-2; possibly TRBD1 for D (5 bases). Per germline, CDR1 SGHAT and CDR2 FQNNGV. Trimming stripped 5 bases from V and 6 bases from J, with 10 bases between. CDR3 length: 13 residues. As DNA, the CDR3 is TGTGCCAGCAGCCTCCAAGGGGCCGGGGAGCTGTTTTTT. This gives the protein CASSLQGAGELFF.